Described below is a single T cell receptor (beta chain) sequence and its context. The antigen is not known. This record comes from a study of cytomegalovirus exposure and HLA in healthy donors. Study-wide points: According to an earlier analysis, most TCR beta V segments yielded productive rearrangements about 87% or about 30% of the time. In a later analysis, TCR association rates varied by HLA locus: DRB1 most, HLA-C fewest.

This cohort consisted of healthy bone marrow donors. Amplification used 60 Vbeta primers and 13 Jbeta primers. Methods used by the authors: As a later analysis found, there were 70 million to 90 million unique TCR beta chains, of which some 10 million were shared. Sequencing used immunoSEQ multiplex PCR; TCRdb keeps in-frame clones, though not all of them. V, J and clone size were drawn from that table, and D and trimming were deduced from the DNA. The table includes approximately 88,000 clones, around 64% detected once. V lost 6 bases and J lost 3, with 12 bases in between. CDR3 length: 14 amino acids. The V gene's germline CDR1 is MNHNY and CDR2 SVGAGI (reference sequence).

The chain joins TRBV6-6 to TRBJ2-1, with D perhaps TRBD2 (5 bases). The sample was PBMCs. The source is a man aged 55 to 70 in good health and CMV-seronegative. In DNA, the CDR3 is TGTGCCAGCAGGGAGCGGATCTTCTACAATGAGCAGTTCTTC. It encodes CASRERIFYNEQFF.